Sequencing of this T cell receptor beta chain was carried out in a study of T cell responses to AZD1222 COVID-19 vaccine. General observations from the study: The donors showed a predominance of white British ancestry and of females, with possible underestimation of clonal diversity. Baseline serology detected seropositivity in only five or six AZD1222 recipients. Spike-spanning, vaccine-associated CD4 TCRs were dominant at 160-218 and 743-854.

Sequenced by immunoSEQ multiplex PCR; TCRdb stores in-frame clones only, minus some. The sample holds 84,000 or so clones; about nine tenths are singletons and the top ten take 2% to 2.5%. CDR3 length: 14 amino acids. CDR1 and CDR2 from the germline V gene are SGHRS and YFSETQ. Trimming stripped 4 bases from V and 2 bases from J, with 11 bases between. In regard to this clone: Its antigen is unknown.

The specimen was peripheral blood, collected on day 0 of AZD1222 vaccination. V gene TRBV5-1 combines with J gene TRBJ2-3; D remains unclear. This receptor was obtained from an adult in good health. CDR3 sequence: CASSTDPFTDTQYF. As DNA, the CDR3 is TGCGCCAGCAGCACCGATCCCTTCACAGATACGCAGTATTTT.